The rows below give T cell receptor beta chains drawn from one sample of a study of post-analysis software for immune sequencing data. A single record per CDR3 protein comes from TCRdb applying MiXCR to the PCR reads. The sample consists of about 620,000 distinct CDR3 sequences, roughly 46% of them appearing once. Specimen: blood. The source is a girl aged 10-17 years with multiple sclerosis. Both conserved end residues are part of each CDR3. The order of the fields is clone size, D gene, V gene, J gene, CDR3 DNA, CDR3 protein. The D gene is left open where the match is weak. Only some rows state a clone size, as once, few, many or a class for expanded clones.

clone_size: -
d_call: -
v_call: TRBV6-5
j_call: TRBJ2-1
cdr3_nt: TGTGCCAGCAACAAAATCCCGGACTCAGGCAATGAGCAGTTCTTC
cdr3_aa: CASNKIPDSGNEQFF

clone_size: few
d_call: -
v_call: TRBV12-3/TRBV12-4
j_call: TRBJ1-5
cdr3_nt: TGTGCCAGCAGGCTTCAGGGAATTAGGAATCAGCCCCAGCATTTT
cdr3_aa: CASRLQGIRNQPQHF

clone_size: -
d_call: -
v_call: TRBV5-1
j_call: TRBJ2-7
cdr3_nt: TGCGCCAGCAGCCTACAGGGAAGATCTTCCTACGAGCAGTACTTC
cdr3_aa: CASSLQGRSSYEQYF

clone_size: few
d_call: -
v_call: TRBV9
j_call: TRBJ1-2
cdr3_nt: TGTGCCAGCAGCGTAGACACATATGGCTACACCTTC
cdr3_aa: CASSVDTYGYTF

clone_size: -
d_call: -
v_call: TRBV20-1
j_call: TRBJ2-3
cdr3_nt: TGCAGTGCTATGAAGGCAGAATCTGATACGCAGTATTTT
cdr3_aa: CSAMKAESDTQYF

clone_size: -
d_call: -
v_call: TRBV6-5
j_call: TRBJ1-1
cdr3_nt: TGTGCCAGCAGTTACTCGACGGGCAGGGTAAACACTGAAGCTTTCTTT
cdr3_aa: CASSYSTGRVNTEAFF

clone_size: -
d_call: -
v_call: TRBV5-1
j_call: TRBJ1-2
cdr3_nt: TGCGCCAGCAGCTTGGTTCGGGGAACAACCTATGGCTACACCTTC
cdr3_aa: CASSLVRGTTYGYTF

clone_size: -
d_call: TRBD1
v_call: TRBV5-7
j_call: TRBJ1-1
cdr3_nt: TGTGCCAGCAGCCCCCGGGACAGGGCTTCTGAAGCTTTCTTT
cdr3_aa: CASSPRDRASEAFF

clone_size: -
d_call: TRBD2
v_call: TRBV12-3/TRBV12-4
j_call: TRBJ2-5
cdr3_nt: TGTGCCAGCAGCCTAGGGACTAGCGGGGGGTGGGAGACCCAGTACTTC
cdr3_aa: CASSLGTSGGWETQYF

clone_size: -
d_call: TRBD2
v_call: TRBV7-2
j_call: TRBJ2-1
cdr3_nt: TGTGCCAGCAGCTTAGCTCTAGCGGGATCCTACAATGGGCAGTTCTTC
cdr3_aa: CASSLALAGSYNGQFF

clone_size: -
d_call: TRBD1
v_call: TRBV20-1
j_call: TRBJ2-5
cdr3_nt: TGCAGTGCTAGCCCATACAGGGGGCTTAGACAAGAGACCCAGTACTTC
cdr3_aa: CSASPYRGLRQETQYF

clone_size: -
d_call: -
v_call: TRBV12-3/TRBV12-4
j_call: TRBJ1-2
cdr3_nt: TGTGCCAGCAGAAACCGACGGGAAGATGGCTACACCTTC
cdr3_aa: CASRNRREDGYTF

clone_size: -
d_call: -
v_call: TRBV27
j_call: TRBJ2-7
cdr3_nt: TGTGCCAGCAGCTACACCGGGGAATTTCCCTACGAGCAGTACTTC
cdr3_aa: CASSYTGEFPYEQYF

clone_size: -
d_call: TRBD2
v_call: TRBV12-3/TRBV12-4
j_call: TRBJ2-1
cdr3_nt: TGTGCCAGCAGTCGACTAGCGGGAGGGGGACACAATGAGCAGTTCTTC
cdr3_aa: CASSRLAGGGHNEQFF

clone_size: -
d_call: -
v_call: TRBV10-3
j_call: TRBJ2-7
cdr3_nt: TGTGCCATCAAAGACCTGAGCTCCTACGAGCAGTACTTC
cdr3_aa: CAIKDLSSYEQYF

clone_size: few
d_call: TRBD1
v_call: TRBV7-8
j_call: TRBJ2-4
cdr3_nt: TGTGCCAGCAGCATGGACAGGGATGACATTCAGTACTTC
cdr3_aa: CASSMDRDDIQYF

clone_size: -
d_call: TRBD1
v_call: TRBV7-9
j_call: TRBJ2-7
cdr3_nt: TGTGCCAGCAGCCTCAGGACAGGCCTTAGCTTGTACGGGGAGCAGTACTTC
cdr3_aa: CASSLRTGLSLYGEQYF

clone_size: -
d_call: -
v_call: TRBV12-3/TRBV12-4
j_call: TRBJ2-1
cdr3_nt: TGTGCCAGCAGTTTGGGGGTTGGCTCCTACAATGAGCAGTTCTTC
cdr3_aa: CASSLGVGSYNEQFF

clone_size: -
d_call: -
v_call: TRBV29-1
j_call: TRBJ1-1
cdr3_nt: TGCAGCGTTGAAGCAAGGGCTGAAGCTTTCTTT
cdr3_aa: CSVEARAEAFF

clone_size: once
d_call: TRBD2
v_call: TRBV20-1
j_call: TRBJ2-7
cdr3_nt: TGCAGTGCCACACAACTAGCGGGGTTCTACAATGAGCAGTACTTC
cdr3_aa: CSATQLAGFYNEQYF

clone_size: few
d_call: TRBD1
v_call: TRBV12-3/TRBV12-4
j_call: TRBJ2-7
cdr3_nt: TGTGCCAGCAGTTCGACAGGGCTGGGGTACGAGCAGTACTTC
cdr3_aa: CASSSTGLGYEQYF

clone_size: few
d_call: -
v_call: TRBV3-1
j_call: TRBJ2-1
cdr3_nt: TGTGCCAGCAGCGATAGGGGGATTGAGCAGTTCTTC
cdr3_aa: CASSDRGIEQFF

clone_size: -
d_call: -
v_call: TRBV12-3/TRBV12-4
j_call: TRBJ2-7
cdr3_nt: TGTGCCAGCAGCGGGGGGGGACAGTCCTACGAGCAGTACTTC
cdr3_aa: CASSGGGQSYEQYF

clone_size: -
d_call: -
v_call: TRBV12-3/TRBV12-4
j_call: TRBJ2-7
cdr3_nt: TGTGCCAGCAGTTTAGGGGGGAGGAGCCACGCCTACGAGCAGTACTTC
cdr3_aa: CASSLGGRSHAYEQYF

clone_size: -
d_call: -
v_call: TRBV27
j_call: TRBJ1-1
cdr3_nt: TGTGCCAGCCTAACAGGGCCGGCTGAAGCTTTCTTT
cdr3_aa: CASLTGPAEAFF

clone_size: once
d_call: -
v_call: TRBV4-3
j_call: TRBJ2-3
cdr3_nt: TGCGCCAGCAGCCAAGACTACCCGGGTCCCTCGGATACGCAGTATTTT
cdr3_aa: CASSQDYPGPSDTQYF

clone_size: -
d_call: -
v_call: TRBV12-3/TRBV12-4
j_call: TRBJ1-1
cdr3_nt: TGTGCCAGCACCTCGGGTGGGGGCACTGAAGCTTTCTTT
cdr3_aa: CASTSGGGTEAFF

clone_size: many
d_call: -
v_call: TRBV7-2
j_call: TRBJ2-3
cdr3_nt: TGTGCCAGCAGCTTAGGTCTAGCGCGGAGTACAGATACGCAGTATTTT
cdr3_aa: CASSLGLARSTDTQYF

clone_size: once
d_call: -
v_call: TRBV2
j_call: TRBJ1-4
cdr3_nt: TGTGCCAGCAGACCACAGGAAAAACTGTTTTTT
cdr3_aa: CASRPQEKLFF

clone_size: few
d_call: TRBD1
v_call: TRBV2
j_call: TRBJ1-4
cdr3_nt: TGTGCCAGAAGACAGGGTGTAGCAACTAATGAAAAACTGTTTTTT
cdr3_aa: CARRQGVATNEKLFF

clone_size: -
d_call: -
v_call: TRBV7-8
j_call: TRBJ2-3
cdr3_nt: TGTACCAGCAGCTTAAGGCGGCAGCTCACAGATACGCAGTATTTT
cdr3_aa: CTSSLRRQLTDTQYF